These 18 T cell receptor beta chains were all obtained from the same sample, sequenced in a study of T-cell reconstitution after alpha-beta-depleted transplantation in children. Preparation of the TCRbeta library used unique molecular identifiers. TCRdb recomputed calls from the PCR reads with MiXCR, one row per CDR3 protein. The table includes approximately 400,000 distinct CDR3 sequences, approximately 10% detected once. This material consisted of PBMCs from the stem cell graft donor, taken from the stem cell graft. The receptors here all came from a human donor who donated a stem cell graft to a child with acute myeloid leukemia.

The count of this clonotype is one. Given a much more abundant clone one base away, this may be a read error. The rearrangement links TRBV5-1 to TRBJ2-3; 8 nucleotides match TRBD2. CDR1 is SGHRS and CDR2 is YFSETQ in the germline V gene. CDR3 length: 17 amino acids. After removal of 7 bases from V and 1 base from J, the junction contained 14 bases not matched to a gene. DNA for the CDR3: TGCGCCAGCGGGTGGCGGGGGGCCGAGGGCGGCACAGATACGCAGTATTTT. Translated: CASGWRGAEGGTDTQYF.

The chain is built from TRBV30 and TRBJ2-7; 9 nucleotides align to TRBD1. CDR1 is GTSNPN and CDR2 is SVGIG in the germline V gene (reference sequence). This CDR3 is built from 16 residues. V was clipped by 1 base and J by 3 bases; unmatched bases: 10. Here the CDR3 reads CAWSAFPGQGNYEQYV. As DNA, the CDR3 is TGTGCCTGGAGTGCCTTCCCGGGACAGGGCAACTACGAGCAGTACGTC.

The sample holds a few counts of this clonotype. The V call is TRBV6-1, the J call TRBJ1-6; D not resolved. V lost 8 bases to trimming and J lost 8 bases, with 13 bases between them. There are 13 residues in the CDR3. Germline V gene sequence: CDR1 MNHNS, CDR2 SASEGT. As DNA, the CDR3 is TGTGCCAGCGCTAGGCAGGTGGATTCACCCCTCCACTTT. Encoded protein: CASARQVDSPLHF.

The rearrangement links TRBV11-2 to TRBJ2-7, with a tentative D call TRBD2 (6 bases). The CDR3 runs to 14 residues. V lost 5 bases and J lost 3, with 14 bases in between. Germline V lookup: CDR1 SGHAT, CDR2 FQNNGV. This CDR3 reads CASSPGTSNYEQYV. The CDR3 DNA follows: TGTGCCAGCAGCCCTGGGACTTCTAACTACGAGCAGTACGTC.

V is TRBV12-3 or TRBV12-4 and J is TRBJ2-5, with TRBD2 matching 7 bases. Trimming removed 7 bases from V and 0 bases from J; junction bases left unmatched: 5. This CDR3 comprises 14 residues. In DNA, the CDR3 is TGTGCCAGCACTCCCGGGGGGTACCAAGAGACCCAGTACTTC. Translating it yields CASTPGGYQETQYF.

This clonotype was found many times. The genes are TRBV7-9 and TRBJ1-1; D ambiguous. Looked up from germline, CDR1 is SEHNR and CDR2 is FQNEAQ (reference sequence). CDR3 length: 11 residues. V was clipped by 1 base and J by 10 bases, with 7 bases between them. In DNA, the CDR3 is TGTGCCAGCAGCTTAGGCCCGGGAGCTTTCTTT. This encodes CASSLGPGAFF.

This clonotype was seen more than once but under ten times. CDR3 sequence (DNA): TGTGCCAGCAGTTACGGGACAGGGACGACTCAAGAGACCCAGTACTTC. Translated: CASSYGTGTTQETQYF. The chain joins TRBV6-5 to TRBJ2-5; 9 bases agree with TRBD1. V lost 2 bases and J lost 2; bases outside the gene matches: 6. The CDR3 is 16 residues long. The germline CDR1 and CDR2 sequences are MNHEY and SVGAGI.

This clonotype has at least ten counts. The V call is TRBV20-1, the J call TRBJ2-3; 10 bases match TRBD2. The germline CDR1 and CDR2 sequences are DFQATT and SNEGSKA (reference sequence). V dropped 6 bases and J dropped 1; count of bases not matched to a gene: 4. CDR3 length equals 14 residues. The CDR3 sequence: CSAIGLAGTDTQYF. In nucleotides, the CDR3 is TGCAGTGCCATAGGACTAGCGGGCACAGATACGCAGTATTTT.

The chain uses TRBV5-1 and TRBJ1-1; 9 bases are shared with TRBD1. This CDR3 contains 15 residues. Germline V gene data show CDR1 as SGHRS and CDR2 as YFSETQ. V trimming: 1 base; J trimming: 10 bases; junction bases outside the gene matches: 11. As DNA, the CDR3 is TGCGCCAGCAGCTTGCTCCGACAGGGGGGAAACCGAGCTTTCTTT. It yields the protein CASSLLRQGGNRAFF.

This clonotype was seen a few times. For the CDR3, the DNA is TGCGCCAGCAGCTTGGTCGGCAGTTTCCTATCAACTAATGAAAAACTGTTTTTT. This encodes CASSLVGSFLSTNEKLFF. The chain has TRBV5-1 and TRBJ1-4; no reliable D call. Trimming pared 0 bases from V and 0 bases from J, leaving 15 bases between. Germline V gene lookup returns CDR1 SGHRS and CDR2 YFSETQ. The CDR3 covers 18 residues. The full variable domain, rest sourced from reference TRBV5-1 and TRBJ1-4, is KAGVTQTPRYLIKTRGQQVTLSCSPISGHRSVSWYQQTPGQGLQFLFEYFSETQRNKGNFPGRFSGRQFSNSRSEMNVSTLELGDSALYLCASSLVGSFLSTNEKLFFGSGTQLSVL.

There are a few counts of this clonotype. The chain couples TRBV20-1 to TRBJ2-2; tentatively, D is TRBD1 (5 bases). The germline CDR1 and CDR2 sequences are DFQATT and SNEGSKA (reference sequence). Trimming took 4 bases from V and 0 from J, leaving 12 bases between them. The CDR3 is 15 residues long. CDR3 sequence (DNA): TGCAGTGCTAAGCCTGGGGCTACGAACACCGGGGAGCTGTTTTTT. This sequence encodes CSAKPGATNTGELFF.

This clonotype has more than one count but fewer than ten. The J gene is TRBJ2-7, the V gene TRBV7-9, with no clear D. Trimming removed 5 bases at V and 9 bases at J, with 17 bases between. The CDR3 runs to 13 residues. The V gene's germline CDR1 is SEHNR and CDR2 FQNEAQ (reference sequence). In DNA form, the CDR3 reads TGTGCCAGCAGCCTGGACGGGCTACGAGGGCAGTACTTC. It is translated as CASSLDGLRGQYF.

This clonotype showed up just a few times. The V gene is TRBV5-1, the J gene TRBJ2-5; 16 bases line up with TRBD2. Germline V gives CDR1 SGHRS, CDR2 YFSETQ. The V segment lost 4 bases and the J segment 4 bases; nucleotides outside the gene matches: 4. This CDR3 contains 16 residues. CDR3 DNA sequence: TGCGCCAGCAGCCAGGGACTAGCGGGAGGGCGAGAGACCCAGTACTTC. This sequence encodes CASSQGLAGGRETQYF.

This chain joins TRBV20-1 and TRBJ1-2; no clear D gene. The germline CDR1 and CDR2 sequences are DFQATT and SNEGSKA (reference sequence). The CDR3 sequence is 15 residues long. Trimming took off 6 bases at V and 6 bases at J, with 23 bases between the two ends. The CDR3 reads CSAPRTAALFDGYTF. Written as DNA, the CDR3 is TGCAGTGCCCCCCGGACGGCCGCTCTTTTTGATGGCTACACCTTC.

In this sample, this clonotype turned up a few times. The V and J genes are TRBV28 and TRBJ1-5, with 8 nucleotides matching TRBD1. Unmatched junction bases numbered 4, after V lost 3 bases and J lost 12 bases. CDR1 and CDR2 (germline): MDHEN, SYDVKM. The CDR3 is 12 residues long. The CDR3 DNA follows: TGTGCCAGCAGTTTGGGACAGGCGAACCAGCATTTT. It translates to CASSLGQANQHF.

The rearrangement links TRBV12-3 or TRBV12-4 to TRBJ1-2; possible D gene TRBD1, 6 bases. CDR3 size: 15 residues. Between the trimmed V and J ends, which lost 3 bases and 2 bases, there was a span of 13 bases. CDR3 residues: CASSFWTDQNYGYTF. For the CDR3, the DNA is TGTGCCAGCAGTTTTTGGACAGACCAAAACTATGGCTACACCTTC.

The genes are TRBV12-3 or TRBV12-4 and TRBJ2-3; D is perhaps TRBD2 (6 bases). The V end lost 2 bases, the J end lost 0 bases, and 15 bases lay between the germline ends. The CDR3 is 17 residues long. In DNA, the CDR3 is TGTGCCAGCAGTTTAAGTTTGGGGGGATCTAGCACAGATACGCAGTATTTT. Its protein is CASSLSLGGSSTDTQYF.

In this sample, this clonotype turned up a few times. The chain has TRBV20-1 and TRBJ2-5, with 9 bases aligning to TRBD1. The CDR3 sequence is 14 residues long. V shed 5 bases, J shed 4 bases, and the junction held 8 bases outside the gene matches. CDR1 and CDR2 from the germline V gene are DFQATT and SNEGSKA (reference sequence). CDR3 in amino acids: CSAGEQGAAETQYF. CDR3 sequence (DNA): TGCAGTGCTGGGGAACAGGGGGCGGCAGAGACCCAGTACTTC.